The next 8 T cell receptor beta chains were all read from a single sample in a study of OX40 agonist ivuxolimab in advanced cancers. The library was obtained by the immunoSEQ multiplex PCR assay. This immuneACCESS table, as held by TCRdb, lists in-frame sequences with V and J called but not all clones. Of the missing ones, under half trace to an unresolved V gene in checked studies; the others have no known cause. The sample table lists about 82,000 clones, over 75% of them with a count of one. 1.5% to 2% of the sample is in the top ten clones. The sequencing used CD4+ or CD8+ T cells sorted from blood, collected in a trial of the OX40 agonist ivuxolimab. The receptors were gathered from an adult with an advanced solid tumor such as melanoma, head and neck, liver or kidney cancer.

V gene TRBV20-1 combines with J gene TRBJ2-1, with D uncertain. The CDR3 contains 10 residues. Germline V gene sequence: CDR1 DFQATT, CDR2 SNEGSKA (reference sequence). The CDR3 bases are TGCAGCCCGGTAGACAATGAGCAGTTCTTC. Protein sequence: CSPVDNEQFF.

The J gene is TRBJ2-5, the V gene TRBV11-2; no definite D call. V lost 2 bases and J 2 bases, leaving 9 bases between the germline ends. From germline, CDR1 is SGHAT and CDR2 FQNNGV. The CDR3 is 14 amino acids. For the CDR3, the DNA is TGTGCCAGCAGCTTAAGCCCTACACAAGAGACCCAGTACTTC. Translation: CASSLSPTQETQYF.

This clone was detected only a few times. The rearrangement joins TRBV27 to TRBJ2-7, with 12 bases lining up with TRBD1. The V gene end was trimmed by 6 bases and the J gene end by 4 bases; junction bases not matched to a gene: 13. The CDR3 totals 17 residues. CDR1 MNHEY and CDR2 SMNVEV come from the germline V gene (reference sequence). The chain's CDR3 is CASSGTGGASPSYEQYF. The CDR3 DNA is TGTGCCAGCAGCGGGACAGGGGGCGCTTCGCCTTCGTACGAGCAGTACTTC.

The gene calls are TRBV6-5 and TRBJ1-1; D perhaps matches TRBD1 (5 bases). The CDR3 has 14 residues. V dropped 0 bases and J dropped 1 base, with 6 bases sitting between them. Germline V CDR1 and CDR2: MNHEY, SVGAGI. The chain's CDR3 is CASSYSTENTEAFF. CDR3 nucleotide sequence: TGTGCCAGCAGTTACTCGACAGAGAACACTGAAGCTTTCTTT.

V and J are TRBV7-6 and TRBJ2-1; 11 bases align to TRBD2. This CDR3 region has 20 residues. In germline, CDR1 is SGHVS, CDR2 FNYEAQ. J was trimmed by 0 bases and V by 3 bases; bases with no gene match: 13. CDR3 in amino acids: CASSLEDRVLAGVSYNEQFF. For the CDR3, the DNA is TGTGCCAGCAGCTTGGAGGACAGGGTACTAGCGGGAGTCTCCTACAATGAGCAGTTCTTC.

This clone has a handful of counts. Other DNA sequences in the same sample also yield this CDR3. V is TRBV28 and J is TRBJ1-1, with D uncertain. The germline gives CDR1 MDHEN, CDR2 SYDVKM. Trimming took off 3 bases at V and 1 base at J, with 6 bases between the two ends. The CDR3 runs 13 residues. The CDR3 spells CASSLGQNTEAFF. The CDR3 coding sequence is TGTGCCAGCAGTTTGGGTCAGAACACTGAAGCTTTCTTT.

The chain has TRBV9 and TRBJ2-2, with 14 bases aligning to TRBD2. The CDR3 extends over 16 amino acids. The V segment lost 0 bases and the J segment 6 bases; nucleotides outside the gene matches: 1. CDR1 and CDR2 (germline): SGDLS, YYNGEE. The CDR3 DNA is TGTGCCAGCAGCGTAGGACTAGCGGGAGGGCCCGGGGAGCTGTTTTTT. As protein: CASSVGLAGGPGELFF.

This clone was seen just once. CDR3 coding DNA: TGTGCCAGCAGCAAAAGTGGGACAGGGGGCAATCAGCCCCAGCATTTT. Translated: CASSKSGTGGNQPQHF. The rearrangement joins TRBV7-8 to TRBJ1-5, with TRBD1 identical over 10 bases. CDR1 is SGHVS and CDR2 is FQNEAQ in the germline V gene. V gave up 5 bases and J gave up 2 bases; unmatched junction bases: 6. The CDR3 is 16 residues long.